One and the same sample provided the 20 T cell receptor beta chains below, sequenced in a study of T cells in localized non-small cell lung cancer. Libraries were prepared by immunoSEQ multiplex PCR; TCRdb keeps only in-frame clonotypes and omits some of them. Of under 40,000 clones listed, around 73% are singletons. The material was peripheral blood, obtained before any cancer treatment. These receptors were obtained from a male donor at least 60 years old with stage II squamous cell lung carcinoma.

The chain combines TRBV19 with TRBJ2-7; D is perhaps TRBD1 (7 bases). CDR1 and CDR2 from the germline V gene are LNHDA and SQIVND (reference sequence). V was shortened by 5 bases and J by 3 bases, with 20 bases between the two germline ends. This CDR3 is 16 amino acids long. The CDR3 nucleotides are TGTGCCAGTAGTCCCCTGTCGGCAGGGGGACTCTACGAGCAGTACTTC. Translation: CASSPLSAGGLYEQYF.

The sample holds a few counts of this clone. The CDR3 sequence: CASSMGTVSYNEQFF. CDR3 nucleotides: TGTGCCAGCAGTATGGGGACAGTCTCCTACAATGAGCAGTTCTTC. The gene calls are TRBV2 and TRBJ2-1; 7 bases fit TRBD1. Germline CDR1 is SNHLY and CDR2 is FYNNEI. The CDR3 is 15 residues long. Losses at the gene ends were 5 bases for V and 0 bases for J; bases not matched to a gene: 4.

The table lists this clone with a count of one. The chain carries TRBV5-4 and TRBJ2-2, with D maybe TRBD1 (8 bases). V was cut by 0 bases and J by 6 bases, with 15 bases left in between. Germline values: CDR1 SGHNT, CDR2 YYREEE (reference sequence). This CDR3 has 16 amino acids. Here the CDR3 reads CASSLGQGRGAGELFF. In DNA, the CDR3 is TGTGCCAGCAGCTTGGGACAGGGGAGGGGAGCCGGGGAGCTGTTTTTT.

The rearrangement links TRBV6-1 to TRBJ2-1, with TRBD1 matching over 8 bases. V dropped 4 bases and J dropped 6; count of bases not matched to a gene: 5. Germline V gene data show CDR1 as MNHNS and CDR2 as SASEGT. The CDR3 runs 14 residues. CDR3 sequence: CASSAGTGPNEQFF. The CDR3 DNA sequence: TGTGCCAGCAGTGCGGGGACAGGTCCCAATGAGCAGTTCTTC.

This clone came up a few times. This chain links TRBV2 with TRBJ1-6; a weak D match, TRBD1 (5 bases). The CDR3 is 14 residues long. Germline assignment: CDR1 SNHLY and CDR2 FYNNEI. V was pared by 6 bases and J by 5 bases, with 11 bases between. The CDR3 region is CASRRQHDNSPLHF. CDR3 in DNA: TGTGCCAGCAGGAGACAGCATGATAATTCACCCCTCCACTTT.

V gene TRBV6-6 combines with J gene TRBJ1-6; no firm D call. CDR3 size: 14 residues. V lost 0 bases and J lost 8, with 8 bases in between. The germline CDR1 and CDR2 sequences are MNHNY and SVGAGI (reference sequence). CDR3 protein: CASSYSTRDSPLHF. The CDR3 DNA reads as TGTGCCAGCAGTTACTCGACGAGGGATTCACCCCTCCACTTT.

V is TRBV6-1 and J is TRBJ1-5; D gene unclear. The germline CDR1 and CDR2 sequences are MNHNS and SASEGT. The V and J ends lost 6 bases and 1 base respectively, with 10 bases between them. CDR3 length: 14 amino acids. The CDR3 loop reads CASRRAASNQPQHF. CDR3 sequence (DNA): TGTGCCAGCAGGCGAGCAGCGAGCAATCAGCCCCAGCATTTT.

The count of this clone is one. This chain links TRBV5-5 with TRBJ2-1; the match to TRBD2 covers 7 bases. Germline V CDR1 and CDR2: SGHKS, YYEKEE (reference sequence). This CDR3 contains 11 residues. With 8 bases clipped from V and 10 bases from J, the junction kept 6 bases outside the gene matches. The CDR3 DNA is TGTGCCAGTATCTACGGGGGGGAGCAGTTCTTC. Translated, it gives CASIYGGEQFF.

The rearrangement uses TRBV27 and TRBJ2-3; 15 bases line up with TRBD2. J lost 3 bases, V lost 6 bases, and 4 bases had no gene match. The CDR3 consists of 16 residues. Germline V gene lookup returns CDR1 MNHEY and CDR2 SMNVEV (reference sequence). This CDR3 is CASSRTSGRETDTQYF. The CDR3 bases are TGTGCCAGCAGCAGGACTAGCGGGAGGGAAACAGATACGCAGTATTTT.

The V call is TRBV6-5, the J call TRBJ2-1, with TRBD2 matching 8 bases. Germline V gives CDR1 MNHEY, CDR2 SVGAGI. Trimming cost V 4 bases and J 10 bases; bases outside gene matches: 12. The CDR3 consists of 15 residues. The CDR3 region is CASSSAIRIAGEQFF. The CDR3 region has the DNA TGTGCCAGCAGTTCTGCAATTCGGATAGCGGGGGAGCAGTTCTTC.

This chain connects TRBV7-9 to TRBJ2-2; maybe TRBD1 (5 bases). Germline lookup yields CDR1 SEHNR and CDR2 FQNEAQ (reference sequence). The V and J ends lost 4 bases and 0 bases respectively, with 9 bases between them. This CDR3 is 15 amino acids long. CDR3 protein: CASSSQATNTGELFF. DNA for the CDR3: TGTGCCAGCAGCTCACAGGCTACGAACACCGGGGAGCTGTTTTTT.

This clone was seen only once. The chain has TRBV7-2 and TRBJ2-3; perhaps TRBD2 as D (5 bases). The CDR3 runs 14 residues. The germline gives CDR1 SGHTA, CDR2 FQGNSA. Trimming shortened V by 3 bases and J by 5 bases, and 12 bases separated the two germline ends. This chain's CDR3 is CASSFGIRKDTQYF. CDR3 nucleotides: TGTGCCAGCAGCTTCGGGATCCGGAAAGATACGCAGTATTTT.

The rearrangement links TRBV2 to TRBJ2-3; 7 bases line up with TRBD2. The CDR3 is made up of 15 amino acids. The germline V gene encodes CDR1 SNHLY and CDR2 FYNNEI. Trimming cost V 3 bases and J 3 bases; bases outside gene matches: 6. The CDR3: CASSDGWGGTDTQYF. CDR3 in DNA: TGTGCCAGCAGTGACGGGTGGGGGGGGACAGATACGCAGTATTTT.

The chain couples TRBV5-4 to TRBJ2-3, with D possibly being TRBD1 or TRBD2 (5 bases each). The ends were cut back, 6 bases at V and 3 bases at J, with 17 bases in the middle. Germline-derived CDR1 and CDR2 are SGHNT and YYREEE (reference sequence). This CDR3 has 15 residues. CDR3 bases: TGTGCCAGCACAGTAGGGACGATGTTTACAGATACGCAGTATTTT. It codes for CASTVGTMFTDTQYF. Using reference TRBV5-4 and TRBJ2-3 for the parts outside the CDR3, the full variable domain is ETGVTQSPTHLIKTRGQQVTLRCSSQSGHNTVSWYQQALGQGPQFIFQYYREEENGRGNFPPRFSGLQFPNYSSELNVNALELDDSALYLCASTVGTMFTDTQYFGPGTRLTVL.

The chain has TRBV19 and TRBJ2-5; TRBD1 agrees at 7 bases. V lost 7 bases to trimming and J lost 2 bases; unmatched junction nucleotides: 13. The CDR3 sequence is 16 residues long. Per germline, CDR1 LNHDA and CDR2 SQIVND (reference sequence). This CDR3 is CASKSTGTATQETQYF. The CDR3 coding sequence is TGTGCCAGTAAAAGTACCGGGACAGCAACACAAGAGACCCAGTACTTC.

This chain connects TRBV5-1 to TRBJ2-7; D assignment may be TRBD1 or TRBD2 (6 bases each). Germline values: CDR1 SGHRS, CDR2 YFSETQ. V was pared by 2 bases and J by 3 bases, with 21 bases between. The CDR3 runs 17 residues. The CDR3 DNA sequence: TGCGCCAGCAGCTTAAACCCCGGGGTAGGAGGGGGCTACGAGCAGTACTTC. Translating gives CASSLNPGVGGGYEQYF.

The chain links TRBV4-3 to TRBJ2-7, with D hard to call. The germline gives CDR1 LGHNA, CDR2 YSLEER. This CDR3 region has 12 residues. V lost 5 bases, J lost 4 bases, and 9 bases lay in between. The CDR3 is CASSVDGYEQYF. CDR3 bases: TGCGCCAGCAGCGTTGACGGTTACGAGCAGTACTTC.

The chain carries TRBV30 and TRBJ1-2, with unresolved D. V lost 3 bases to trimming and J lost 0 bases, with 5 bases between them. This CDR3 is built from 12 residues. CDR1 GTSNPN and CDR2 SVGIG come from the germline V gene (reference sequence). The CDR3 loop is CAWRASNYGYTF. For the CDR3, the DNA is TGTGCCTGGAGGGCATCTAACTATGGCTACACCTTC.

This clone has just one count. V is TRBV13 and J is TRBJ2-7, with 8 bases that match TRBD1. This CDR3 comprises 14 residues. The J segment lost 6 bases and the V segment lost 5 bases, leaving 9 bases of the junction unmatched. The germline V gene encodes CDR1 PRHDT and CDR2 FYEKMQ (reference sequence). CDR3 loop: CASSLGQGRGEQYF. CDR3 nucleotides: TGTGCCAGCAGCCTTGGACAGGGAAGAGGCGAGCAGTACTTC.

The CDR3 loop is CASSWGEGLDIQYF. The CDR3 bases are TGTGCCAGCAGTTGGGGAGAGGGCCTGGACATTCAGTACTTC. The V call is TRBV6-5, the J call TRBJ2-4; perhaps TRBD2 as D (5 bases). Germline CDR1 MNHEY, CDR2 SVGAGI. This CDR3 spans 14 amino acids. The ends were cut back, 4 bases at V and 8 bases at J, with 15 bases in the middle.